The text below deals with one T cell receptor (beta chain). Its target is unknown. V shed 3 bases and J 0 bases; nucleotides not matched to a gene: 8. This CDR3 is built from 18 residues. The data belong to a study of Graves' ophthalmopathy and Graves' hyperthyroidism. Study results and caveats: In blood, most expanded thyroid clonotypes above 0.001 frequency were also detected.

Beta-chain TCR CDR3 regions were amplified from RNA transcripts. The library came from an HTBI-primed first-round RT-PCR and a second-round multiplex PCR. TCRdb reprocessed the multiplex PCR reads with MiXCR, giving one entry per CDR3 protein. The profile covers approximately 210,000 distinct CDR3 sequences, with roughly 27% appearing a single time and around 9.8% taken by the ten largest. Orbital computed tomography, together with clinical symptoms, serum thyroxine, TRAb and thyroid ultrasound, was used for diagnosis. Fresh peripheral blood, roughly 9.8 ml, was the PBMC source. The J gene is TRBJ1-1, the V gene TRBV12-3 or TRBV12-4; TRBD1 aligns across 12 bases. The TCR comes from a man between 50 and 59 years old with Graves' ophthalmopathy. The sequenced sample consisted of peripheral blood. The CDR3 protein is CASSFSGTGGYVNTEAFF. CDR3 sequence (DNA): TGTGCCAGCAGTTTTTCAGGGACAGGGGGCTACGTGAACACTGAAGCTTTCTTT.